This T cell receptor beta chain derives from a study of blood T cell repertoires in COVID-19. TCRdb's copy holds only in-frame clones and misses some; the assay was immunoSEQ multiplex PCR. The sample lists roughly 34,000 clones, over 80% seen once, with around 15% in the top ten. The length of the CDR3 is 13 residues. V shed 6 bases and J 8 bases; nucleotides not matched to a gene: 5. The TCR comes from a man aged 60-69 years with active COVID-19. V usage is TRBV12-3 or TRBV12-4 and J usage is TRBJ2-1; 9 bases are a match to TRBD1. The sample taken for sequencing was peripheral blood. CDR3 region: CASSLRTGDEQFF. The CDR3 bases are TGTGCCAGCAGCCTACGGACAGGGGATGAGCAGTTCTTC.